The 10 T cell receptor beta chains below come from one sample, sequenced in a study of blood T cell repertoires in COVID-19. The protocol was immunoSEQ multiplex PCR, while the TCRdb copy is restricted to in-frame clones and leaves out a portion. The sample comprises fewer than 65,000 clones, more than 80% of which are singletons, and 1.3% rests with the top ten. The sequenced sample consisted of peripheral blood. All receptors derive from a woman older than 75 with acute or convalescent COVID-19.

This chain uses TRBV7-2 with TRBJ1-4, with 10 positions matching TRBD1. This CDR3 contains 16 residues. J lost 4 bases, V lost 5 bases, and 7 bases had no gene match. Germline assignment: CDR1 SGHTA and CDR2 FQGNSA. CDR3: CASSQARTGGNEKLFF. DNA for the CDR3: TGTGCCAGCAGCCAAGCCCGGACAGGGGGTAATGAAAAACTGTTTTTT.

This chain links TRBV5-6 with TRBJ2-5; weak D call: TRBD2 (6 bases). Germline V gene sequence: CDR1 SGHDT, CDR2 YYEEEE. Trimming took 6 bases from V and 5 from J, leaving 17 bases between them. The CDR3 sequence is 14 residues long. The CDR3 bases are TGTGCCAGCAAACTCCGCGGGGTCTGGGAGACCCAGTACTTC. Amino acid sequence: CASKLRGVWETQYF.

The genes are TRBV3-1 (or the pseudogene TRBV3-2) and TRBJ1-2; D may be TRBD1 (5 bases). Germline CDR1 reads LGHDT; CDR2 reads YNNKEL (reference sequence). This CDR3 spans 13 amino acids. Trimming removed 7 bases at V and 2 bases at J, with 11 bases between. The CDR3: CASIGQGNYGYTF. DNA of the CDR3: TGTGCCAGCATAGGGCAGGGCAACTATGGCTACACCTTC.

The chain links TRBV7-8 to TRBJ1-5; TRBD1 matches at 7 bases. CDR3 length: 14 residues. CDR1 is SGHVS and CDR2 is FQNEAQ in the germline V gene. The V segment lost 5 bases and the J segment 3 bases; nucleotides outside the gene matches: 4. The DNA for the CDR3 is TGTGCCAGCAGCCGGACAGGTTTCAATCAGCCCCAGCATTTT. Its translation: CASSRTGFNQPQHF.

The rearrangement links TRBV18 to TRBJ2-5, with TRBD2 matching 7 bases. Germline V gene lookup returns CDR1 KGHSH and CDR2 LQKENI. The CDR3 consists of 15 residues. V trimming: 3 bases; J trimming: 5 bases; junction bases outside the gene matches: 9. Here the CDR3 reads CASSPTLTSVETQYF. The CDR3 DNA sequence: TGTGCCAGCTCACCGACCCTTACTAGCGTGGAGACCCAGTACTTC.

The chain carries TRBV5-4 and TRBJ2-3; 9 bases match TRBD1. CDR1 is SGHNT, CDR2 YYREEE, per germline (reference sequence). With 5 bases clipped from V and 3 bases from J, the junction kept 7 bases outside the gene matches. The CDR3 loop spans 15 amino acids. The CDR3 loop is CASSPGQGRTDTQYF. CDR3 DNA: TGTGCCAGCAGTCCGGGACAGGGAAGAACAGATACGCAGTATTTT.

The chain employs TRBV18 and TRBJ1-6; 9 positions agree with TRBD1. This CDR3 is 15 amino acids long. Germline CDR1 reads KGHSH; CDR2 reads LQKENI. V dropped 5 bases and J dropped 6; count of bases not matched to a gene: 5. The CDR3 sequence: CASSARGQGNSPLHF. The CDR3 nucleotides read TGTGCCAGCTCAGCCCGGGGACAGGGTAATTCACCCCTCCACTTT.

This clone was picked up one time. The V call is TRBV28, the J call TRBJ1-2, with D perhaps TRBD1 (5 bases). Germline V gene lookup returns CDR1 MDHEN and CDR2 SYDVKM. CDR3 length: 13 amino acids. V shed 7 bases and J shed 8 bases, with 17 bases lying between them. The CDR3 is CASITGTGGGYTF. The CDR3 nucleotides are TGTGCCAGCATAACCGGGACGGGAGGGGGCTACACCTTC.

The V gene is TRBV18, the J gene TRBJ1-1; TRBD1 agrees at 9 bases. The V and J ends lost 2 bases and 5 bases, in that order; junction bases with no gene match: 9. Germline values: CDR1 KGHSH, CDR2 LQKENI. The CDR3 runs 16 residues. The CDR3 spells CASSPNAGQGGTEAFF. The CDR3, as DNA: TGTGCCAGCTCACCAAACGCGGGACAGGGAGGGACTGAAGCTTTCTTT.

This chain connects TRBV18 to TRBJ2-1, with TRBD2 matching 10 bases. The CDR3 is made up of 19 amino acids. Germline CDR1 is KGHSH and CDR2 is LQKENI. With V trimmed by 3 bases and J by 0 bases, 11 bases remained unmatched. The CDR3 sequence: CASSPGWLAGVNSYNEQFF. The CDR3 DNA reads as TGTGCCAGCTCACCCGGTTGGCTAGCGGGGGTTAACTCCTACAATGAGCAGTTCTTC.